Detailed here is one T cell receptor beta chain. Its cognate antigen is unknown. The assay used was immunoSEQ (version v3.0), run at survey level. Per-sample targets for sequencing were about 35,000-50,000 T-cell genomes. Here immunoSEQ multiplex PCR was the method, and the copy in TCRdb shows in-frame clones only, minus some. Of under 30,000 clones in the sample, roughly three quarters were seen once. These data are taken from a study of long-term antiretroviral therapy in people with HIV. Study conclusions and caveats: Although diversity increased after ART, it remained lower than in transplant donor controls.

The specimen comprised unsorted PBMCs, sampled 2.1 years after starting antiretroviral therapy. This sequence originates from a young man with HIV.

The CDR3 DNA is TGTGCCAGTAGTCGCGTAACCAAAGTAAGCGTTTGGACTGAAGCTTTCTTT. Amino acids: CASSRVTKVSVWTEAFF. The chain has TRBV19 and TRBJ1-1; unclear D gene. V was shortened by 5 bases and J by 5 bases, with 24 bases between the two germline ends. This CDR3 comprises 17 residues. CDR1 LNHDA and CDR2 SQIVND come from the germline V gene (reference sequence).